This is a list of T cell receptor beta chains from one sample in a study of blood T cell repertoires in COVID-19. Here immunoSEQ multiplex PCR was the method, and the copy in TCRdb shows in-frame clones only, minus some. The sample lists about 400,000 clones, approximately 85% occurring once. The sequenced sample was PBMCs or T cells enriched from blood (not recorded which). These receptors all come from a woman aged 40-49 years with acute COVID-19. Each CDR3 is given with its conserved first and last residue. A D gene is named only where the DNA matches it firmly. Clone size is given for some rows only: seen once, a few or many times, or a class if the clone is expanded.

TRBJ2-6 | NA | TRBV5-6 | NA | TGTGCCAGCAGCTTGTCCCTCGTGCTACGCTCTGGGGCCAACGTCCTGACTTTC | CASSLSLVLRSGANVLTF
TRBJ1-2 | NA | TRBV5-6 | few | TGTGCCAGCAGCCCTACAGGGTCGAATGGCTACACCTTC | CASSPTGSNGYTF
TRBJ1-1 | NA | TRBV6-5 | once | TGTGCCAGCAGTTACAACGGGAAGGCTGAAGCTTTCTTT | CASSYNGKAEAFF
TRBJ2-2 | NA | TRBV4-2 | NA | TGTGCCAGCAGCCAAGATTTCAGGTGGGGGGCGAACACCGGGGAGCTGTTTTTT | CASSQDFRWGANTGELFF
TRBJ1-3 | NA | TRBV30 | once | TGTGCCTGGAGTGTACGAGGCTCTGGAAACACCATATATTTT | CAWSVRGSGNTIYF
TRBJ1-2 | NA | TRBV25-1 | few | TGTGCCAGCGGCGGGACGTACTATGGCTACACCTTC | CASGGTYYGYTF
TRBJ1-2 | NA | TRBV5-1 | NA | TGCGCCAGCAGCCTCGACAGCTATGGCTACACCTTC | CASSLDSYGYTF
TRBJ2-1 | TRBD2 | TRBV28 | NA | TGTGCCAGCAGTTTGAGCGGGGGGTTGATAAATGAGCAGTTCTTC | CASSLSGGLINEQFF
TRBJ1-1 | TRBD1 | TRBV11-2 | NA | TGTGCCAGCAGCAACTCGGGTTTAGGGGGCTCTGAAGCTTTCTTT | CASSNSGLGGSEAFF
TRBJ2-3 | NA | TRBV7-9 | once | TGTGCCAGCAGCTTAGTCGGGCAGGGGAGATCTCACGCAGATACGCAGTATTTT | CASSLVGQGRSHADTQYF
TRBJ1-2 | NA | TRBV19 | NA | TGTGCCAGTAAAGGGGTCGACGGCTACACCTTC | CASKGVDGYTF
TRBJ2-1 | NA | TRBV5-1 | NA | TGCGCCAGCAGCTTGACCGTCTCAGGCGACTACAATGAGCAGTTCTTC | CASSLTVSGDYNEQFF
TRBJ1-1 | NA | TRBV29-1 | NA | TGCAGCGCTATACACGGGGGCACTGAAGCTTTCTTT | CSAIHGGTEAFF
TRBJ2-3 | TRBD1 | TRBV5-1 | NA | TGCGCCAGCAGCGCTCACAGGGGGTCAGATACGCAGTATTTT | CASSAHRGSDTQYF
TRBJ2-7 | NA | TRBV7-2 | few | TGTGCCAGCAGCTTTAGGGGCGCGGTCGAGCAGTACTTC | CASSFRGAVEQYF
TRBJ1-2 | NA | TRBV12-3/TRBV12-4 | NA | TGTGCCAGCGGCAGCTATGGCTACACCTTC | CASGSYGYTF
TRBJ2-7 | NA | TRBV4-1 | NA | TGCGCCAGCAGCCAGAGGACAGAGGTGAACTACGAGCAGTACTTC | CASSQRTEVNYEQYF
TRBJ2-2 | TRBD1 | TRBV25-1 | NA | TGTGCCAGCAGTGCGCCGACAGGGGGAAAAACCGGGGAGCTGTTTTTT | CASSAPTGGKTGELFF
TRBJ1-2 | TRBD1 | TRBV4-2 | few | TGTGCCAGCAGCCAAGAAAGGGGGCCCGGTACAGGGGGCTATGGCTACACCTTC | CASSQERGPGTGGYGYTF
TRBJ1-2 | NA | TRBV30 | NA | TGTGCCTGGAGTCAGGGAGGAGTCTATGGCTACACCTTC | CAWSQGGVYGYTF